This T cell receptor beta chain was captured by sequencing in a study of regulatory T cells in long-lasting Graves disease. HTBI primers from iRepertoire and Arm-PCR of CDR3 regions yielded the TCR beta libraries. Each CDR3 protein is one row after TCRdb ran MiXCR on the multiplex PCR reads. This sample carries around 300,000 distinct CDR3 sequences, approximately 20% of them seen once, and the ten largest clones take around 50%. V gave up 5 bases and J gave up 3 bases, with 11 bases separating them. Germline CDR1 and CDR2: SEHNR and FQNEAQ (reference sequence). The CDR3 totals 13 residues. Time point of the sample: persistent/refractory GD, antithyroid drugs over 5 years with positive TRAb. Scientists built the TCR library using RNA that was extracted from PBMCs. American Thyroid Association guidelines defined how Graves' disease was diagnosed. Study-wide findings and caveats: Favored gene segments in persistent disease were TRBV28, TRBJ1-2 and TRBJ2-5.

This clonotype was detected a few times. What it binds is not known. This TCR derives from a female donor with Graves disease. This chain joins TRBV7-9 and TRBJ2-7, with a possible D match to TRBD2 (5 bases). Specimen: peripheral blood mononuclear cells (PBMCs), collected when the disease was refractory, from a patient treated with antithyroid drugs. CDR3 DNA: TGTGCCAGCAGCCGCCGGGAAAACTACGAGCAGTACTTC. It codes for CASSRRENYEQYF.